The next 26 T cell receptor beta chains were all read from a single sample in a study of blood T cell repertoires in COVID-19. Here immunoSEQ multiplex PCR was the method, and the copy in TCRdb shows in-frame clones only, minus some. The sample consists of roughly 100,000 clones, approximately 87% of them appearing once. Sequencing was done on a sample of peripheral blood. The receptors were sampled from a man aged 50 to 60 with acute or convalescent COVID-19.

J is TRBJ2-1 and V is TRBV10-1; 10 nucleotides agree with TRBD1. Germline assignment: CDR1 WNHNN and CDR2 SYGVQD (reference sequence). The V and J ends lost 5 bases and 6 bases, in that order; junction bases with no gene match: 10. This CDR3 comprises 16 residues. This chain's CDR3 is CASSYLRDRGPNEQFF. DNA for the CDR3: TGCGCCAGCAGTTACCTCCGGGACAGGGGCCCCAATGAGCAGTTCTTC.

The rearrangement joins TRBV7-9 to TRBJ2-5, with 7 bases identical to TRBD1. Per the germline V gene, CDR1 is SEHNR and CDR2 is FQNEAQ (reference sequence). The CDR3 is 15 residues long. Germline trimming cut 6 bases from V and 1 base from J; bases unmatched to any gene: 8. The CDR3 DNA is TGTGCCAGCAGGGTATACAGGGGATCCCAAGAGACCCAGTACTTC. Its protein is CASRVYRGSQETQYF.

The chain has TRBV2 and TRBJ2-7; D perhaps matches TRBD2 (6 bases). Germline CDR1 and CDR2: SNHLY and FYNNEI. With 10 bases removed from V and 2 bases from J, the gap between germline ends came to 15 bases. The CDR3 sequence is 13 residues long. CDR3: CAIRDSATYEQYF. The DNA for the CDR3 is TGTGCCATAAGGGACTCCGCAACCTACGAGCAGTACTTC.

The V call is TRBV5-1, the J call TRBJ1-4; D is uncertain. The CDR3 contains 15 residues. Germline V gene lookup returns CDR1 SGHRS and CDR2 YFSETQ. The V gene lost 4 bases and the J gene lost 6 bases, with 16 bases spanning the gap. Here the CDR3 DNA reads TGCGCCAGCAGCCCGGGTGAGGGCGGCGATGAAAAACTGTTTTTT. Translated, it gives CASSPGEGGDEKLFF.

The CDR3 nucleotides are TGTGCCAGCAATGGACTGCCGGGCAATGAGCAGTTCTTC. The encoded protein is CASNGLPGNEQFF. V gene TRBV2 combines with J gene TRBJ2-1, with D possibly matching TRBD2 (5 bases). V was pared by 7 bases and J by 6 bases, with 13 bases between. This CDR3 region has 13 residues. In germline, CDR1 is SNHLY, CDR2 FYNNEI.

This chain connects TRBV19 to TRBJ2-2; tentatively, D is TRBD1 (6 bases). The CDR3 has 18 amino acids. Germline V gives CDR1 LNHDA, CDR2 SQIVND (reference sequence). V was cut by 3 bases and J by 0 bases, with 17 bases left in between. CDR3 residues: CASSMGIMGHSNTGELFF. The CDR3 DNA follows: TGTGCCAGTAGTATGGGAATTATGGGACATTCGAACACCGGGGAGCTGTTTTTT.

There are a few counts of this clone. The chain carries TRBV5-4 and TRBJ2-1, with D possibly matching TRBD1 (5 bases). Germline V CDR1 and CDR2: SGHNT, YYREEE (reference sequence). The CDR3 contains 15 residues. Trimming took off 0 bases at V and 8 bases at J, with 15 bases between the two ends. The CDR3: CASSLGRTTADEQFF. As DNA, the CDR3 is TGTGCCAGCAGCTTGGGGCGGACAACTGCGGATGAGCAGTTCTTC.

The chain is built from TRBV11-2 and TRBJ1-5; the D gene is possibly TRBD1 (5 bases). From germline, CDR1 is SGHAT and CDR2 FQNNGV. The length of the CDR3 is 13 residues. Between the trimmed V and J ends, which lost 5 bases and 4 bases, there was a span of 9 bases. The CDR3 DNA reads as TGTGCCAGCAGCCGGGACTTTAATCAGCCCCAGCATTTT. This sequence encodes CASSRDFNQPQHF.

V and J are TRBV5-1 and TRBJ2-1; no definite D call. The germline V and J ends were trimmed by 7 bases and 5 bases, with 13 bases remaining between them. The CDR3 sequence is 13 residues long. Germline CDR1 and CDR2: SGHRS and YFSETQ. The CDR3 spells CASRHTTNNEQFF. The CDR3 nucleotides are TGCGCCAGCCGACATACGACGAACAATGAGCAGTTCTTC.

This clone occurred once. This chain uses TRBV5-4 with TRBJ1-2, with TRBD1 matching over 12 bases. J lost 10 bases, V lost 4 bases, and 11 bases had no gene match. The CDR3 extends over 15 amino acids. The germline gives CDR1 SGHNT, CDR2 YYREEE (reference sequence). Written as DNA, the CDR3 is TGTGCCAGCAGCCCAGGGACAGGGGGCTCCCTAGACTACACCTTC. This gives the protein CASSPGTGGSLDYTF.

V is TRBV7-2 and J is TRBJ2-3; 7 bases align to TRBD2. The CDR3 runs to 17 residues. Germline assignment: CDR1 SGHTA and CDR2 FQGNSA. V lost 1 base, J lost 2 bases, and 9 bases stayed unmatched. The CDR3 DNA sequence: TGTGCCAGCAGCTTAGGGGAGGGGCTAGCGTTCACAGATACGCAGTATTTT. The encoded protein is CASSLGEGLAFTDTQYF.

Comment on this clone: At one of its ends the junction is not consistent with the germline gene, which may arise from a read error. V usage is TRBV27 and J usage is TRBJ2-4; 12 positions match TRBD1. The germline gives CDR1 MNHEY, CDR2 SMNVEV (reference sequence). This CDR3 contains 16 residues. The DNA of the CDR3 is TGTGCCAGCAGTTTTTCGGGACAGGGGGCCACAAACATTCAGTACTTC. Translation: CASSFSGQGATNIQYF.

This clone has just one count. This chain joins TRBV5-1 and TRBJ2-2; 7 positions match TRBD1. Trimming removed 3 bases from V and 4 bases from J; junction bases left unmatched: 6. Germline V CDR1 and CDR2: SGHRS, YFSETQ. This CDR3 comprises 15 residues. CDR3 sequence: CASSWGRGRTGELFF. CDR3 in DNA: TGCGCCAGCAGCTGGGGTAGGGGGCGCACCGGGGAGCTGTTTTTT.

J is TRBJ1-2 and V is TRBV6-6; 7 bases agree with TRBD1. V dropped 4 bases and J dropped 8; count of bases not matched to a gene: 10. Germline V gives CDR1 MNHNY, CDR2 SVGAGI (reference sequence). The length of the CDR3 is 14 residues. The CDR3 here is CASSSSSTGSGYTF. The CDR3 nucleotides read TGTGCCAGCAGTTCCTCATCGACAGGGAGCGGCTACACCTTC.

The chain uses TRBV27 and TRBJ2-7; perhaps TRBD1 as D (6 bases). The ends were cut back, 5 bases at V and 5 bases at J, with 16 bases in the middle. Germline V gene lookup returns CDR1 MNHEY and CDR2 SMNVEV (reference sequence). CDR3 length: 14 amino acids. The CDR3: CASSVRDRLDEQYF. The CDR3 DNA is TGTGCCAGCAGTGTCCGAGACAGGTTGGACGAGCAGTACTTC.

The chain joins TRBV6-1 to TRBJ2-5; weak D call: TRBD2 (6 bases). With 1 base removed from V and 2 bases from J, the gap between germline ends came to 14 bases. Germline-derived CDR1 and CDR2 are MNHNS and SASEGT. This CDR3 is built from 16 residues. CDR3 in DNA: TGTGCCAGCAGTGAAGGCTGGGCAGGGAGGCAAGAGACCCAGTACTTC. The encoded protein is CASSEGWAGRQETQYF.

The chain is built from TRBV10-3 and TRBJ1-6, with 10 nucleotides matching TRBD1. The V and J ends lost 3 bases and 5 bases, in that order; junction bases with no gene match: 4. The CDR3 has 16 residues. Germline values: CDR1 ENHRY, CDR2 SYGVKD. The DNA for the CDR3 is TGTGCCATCAGTGAAGTGGACAGGGGGGATAATTCACCCCTCCACTTT. This codes for CAISEVDRGDNSPLHF.

V usage is TRBV15 and J usage is TRBJ2-3; D may be TRBD1 (5 bases). This CDR3 is built from 13 residues. Germline CDR1 is LNHNV and CDR2 is YYDKDF (reference sequence). V lost 6 bases and J lost 3, with 10 bases in between. The CDR3 spells CATRLGPTDTQYF. CDR3 nucleotide sequence: TGTGCCACCAGACTGGGGCCTACAGATACGCAGTATTTT.

The chain recombines TRBV28 with TRBJ2-2; 7 nucleotides match TRBD2. CDR3 size: 15 residues. V lost 6 bases and J lost 1; bases outside the gene matches: 5. Germline values: CDR1 MDHEN, CDR2 SYDVKM. CDR3 nucleotide sequence: TGTGCCAGCAGAACTCGGGGGGAGAACACCGGGGAGCTGTTTTTT. This sequence encodes CASRTRGENTGELFF.

The V and J genes are TRBV5-1 and TRBJ2-2, with TRBD1 matching 9 bases. CDR3 length equals 16 residues. Unmatched junction bases numbered 8, after V lost 1 base and J lost 7 bases. Germline values: CDR1 SGHRS, CDR2 YFSETQ. CDR3 sequence: CASSLLGTGIIGELFF. CDR3 nucleotides: TGCGCCAGCAGCTTGTTGGGGACAGGGATCATCGGGGAGCTGTTTTTT.

J is TRBJ2-3 and V is TRBV15, with 14 bases identical to TRBD2. Looked up from germline, CDR1 is LNHNV and CDR2 is YYDKDF (reference sequence). V lost 4 bases and J lost 8; bases outside the gene matches: 11. This CDR3 has 17 amino acids. CDR3 loop: CATSNPMGGLAGATQYF. CDR3 coding DNA: TGTGCCACCAGCAACCCGATGGGGGGACTAGCGGGAGCTACGCAGTATTTT.

The chain has TRBV15 and TRBJ1-5; TRBD1 matches 10 bases. The CDR3 is 15 residues long. Germline-derived CDR1 and CDR2 are LNHNV and YYDKDF (reference sequence). Trimming took 4 bases from V and 5 from J; bases not matched to a gene: 5. The CDR3 DNA sequence: TGTGCCACCAGCATAACGGACAGGGGGTATCAGCCCCAGCATTTT. Amino acids: CATSITDRGYQPQHF.

This rearrangement joins TRBV9 to TRBJ2-7; 8 nucleotides align to TRBD2. The CDR3 extends over 16 amino acids. V gave up 1 base and J gave up 3 bases; unmatched junction bases: 9. The germline CDR1 and CDR2 sequences are SGDLS and YYNGEE. The CDR3 reads CASSVTAASGFYEQYF. Here the CDR3 DNA reads TGTGCCAGCAGCGTAACGGCGGCTAGCGGGTTCTACGAGCAGTACTTC.

The chain employs TRBV11-3 and TRBJ1-1; D might be TRBD1 (6 bases). There are 14 residues in the CDR3. Germline CDR1 and CDR2: SGHNT and YENEEA. V lost 2 bases and J lost 5, with 12 bases in between. CDR3 protein: CASSLSAGATEAFF. As DNA, the CDR3 is TGTGCCAGCAGCTTATCCGCAGGGGCTACTGAAGCTTTCTTT.

The genes are TRBV4-2 and TRBJ2-7; possible D gene TRBD2, 6 bases. Trimming took off 4 bases at V and 1 base at J, with 14 bases between the two ends. The germline CDR1 and CDR2 sequences are LGHNA and YNFKEQ. The CDR3 has 15 residues. CDR3 nucleotide sequence: TGTGCCAGCAGCCGGTACCTAGGAGGGTCCTACGAGCAGTACTTC. Translated, it gives CASSRYLGGSYEQYF.

V gene TRBV28 combines with J gene TRBJ2-4, with D possibly matching TRBD1 (6 bases). V shed 3 bases and J shed 9 bases, with 15 bases lying between them. Per the germline V gene, CDR1 is MDHEN and CDR2 is SYDVKM. The CDR3 sequence is 14 residues long. The CDR3 is CASSLPQGTSIQYF. The CDR3 DNA is TGTGCCAGCAGTTTGCCTCAGGGGACAAGCATTCAGTACTTC.